One and the same sample provided the 11 T cell receptor beta chains below, sequenced in a study of technical replicates of blood from a few donors. TCRdb's copy holds only in-frame clones and misses some; the assay was immunoSEQ multiplex PCR. Of about 80,000 clones listed, roughly 98% are singletons. Source material: T cells isolated from PBMCs. The origin of the receptors is a human donor in good health.

V gene TRBV11-2 combines with J gene TRBJ1-1, with 7 bases identical to TRBD1. Germline-derived CDR1 and CDR2 are SGHAT and FQNNGV. This CDR3 comprises 14 residues. V shed 8 bases, J shed 4 bases, and the junction held 10 bases outside the gene matches. In DNA form, the CDR3 reads TGTGCCAGCCCCTCTGACAGGGACTTCACTGAAGCTTTCTTT. This encodes CASPSDRDFTEAFF. The whole variable domain, filled in from reference TRBV11-2 and TRBJ1-1, reads EAGVAQSPRYKIIEKRQSVAFWCNPISGHATLYWYQQILGQGPKLLIQFQNNGVVDDSQLPKDRFSAERLKGVDSTLKIQPAKLEDSAVYLCASPSDRDFTEAFFGQGTRLTVV.

The chain combines TRBV18 with TRBJ2-7; 9 bases line up with TRBD1. The CDR3 length is 14 residues. Per the germline V gene, CDR1 is KGHSH and CDR2 is LQKENI. Trimming at V came to 7 bases and at J to 6 bases, leaving 10 bases not matched to a gene. CDR3 sequence reads: CASYPGQGRGEQYF. The CDR3 DNA reads TGTGCCAGCTACCCGGGACAGGGTCGAGGCGAGCAGTACTTC.

The V call is TRBV5-6, the J call TRBJ1-4; D gene unclear. The length of the CDR3 is 15 residues. The germline V and J ends were trimmed by 2 bases and 6 bases, with 14 bases remaining between them. The germline V gene encodes CDR1 SGHDT and CDR2 YYEEEE. Written as DNA, the CDR3 is TGTGCCAGCAGCTTTCCGGGAAACGTCCATGAAAAACTGTTTTTT. Residues: CASSFPGNVHEKLFF.

The CDR3 is CASSHGGSYNEQFF. The CDR3 bases are TGTGCCAGCAGTCACGGCGGTTCCTACAATGAGCAGTTCTTC. The chain uses TRBV6-5 and TRBJ2-1; D gene ambiguous. The CDR3 has 14 residues. Trimming removed 5 bases from V and 1 base from J, with 9 bases in between. Germline V lookup: CDR1 MNHEY, CDR2 SVGAGI.

The chain joins TRBV10-2 to TRBJ2-5, with 7 bases that match TRBD2. Per the germline V gene, CDR1 is WSHSY and CDR2 is SAAADI. J was trimmed by 2 bases and V by 0 bases; bases with no gene match: 9. The CDR3 covers 17 residues. As DNA, the CDR3 is TGCGCCAGCAGTGAGTCGGGCGCTAGCGGATATCAAGAGACCCAGTACTTC. It codes for CASSESGASGYQETQYF.

The table lists this clone with a count of one. The chain has TRBV7-9 and TRBJ2-5; a possible D gene is TRBD1 (6 bases). Germline V gene data show CDR1 as SEHNR and CDR2 as FQNEAQ (reference sequence). Trimming removed 1 base from V and 3 bases from J, with 12 bases in between. The CDR3 runs 15 residues. The CDR3 here is CASSLGTASEETQYF. CDR3 in DNA: TGTGCCAGCAGCTTAGGGACAGCTTCAGAAGAGACCCAGTACTTC.

The genes are TRBV6-5 and TRBJ1-2; the D gene is possibly TRBD1 (6 bases). CDR1 is MNHEY and CDR2 is SVGAGI in the germline V gene. V gave up 2 bases and J gave up 6 bases, with 10 bases separating them. The CDR3 is made up of 13 amino acids. This CDR3 is CASSYTGSDGYTF. The CDR3 DNA follows: TGTGCCAGCAGTTACACAGGGAGCGATGGCTACACCTTC.

This chain connects TRBV6-5 to TRBJ2-7, with D maybe TRBD2 (5 bases). The CDR3 runs to 14 residues. The germline gives CDR1 MNHEY, CDR2 SVGAGI. With 7 bases removed from V and 3 bases from J, the gap between germline ends came to 16 bases. This CDR3 reads CASTGKGGLYEQYF. The CDR3 DNA sequence: TGTGCCAGCACGGGGAAGGGTGGGCTCTACGAGCAGTACTTC.

V and J are TRBV2 and TRBJ1-4, with TRBD1 identical over 11 bases. Per germline, CDR1 SNHLY and CDR2 FYNNEI. V lost 6 bases and J lost 8; bases outside the gene matches: 5. The CDR3 covers 14 residues. The CDR3: CASRGDRGWEKLFF. DNA for the CDR3: TGTGCCAGCAGGGGGGACAGGGGGTGGGAAAAACTGTTTTTT.

The V call is TRBV9, the J call TRBJ1-1; unclear D gene. Deletions cut 4 bases from V and 11 bases from J, with 15 bases between. Germline lookup yields CDR1 SGDLS and CDR2 YYNGEE. There are 12 residues in the CDR3. The CDR3 DNA follows: TGTGCCAGCAGCCCCGTGGGCAAGGTGGCTTTCTTT. It specifies CASSPVGKVAFF.

V usage is TRBV28 and J usage is TRBJ1-1, with D uncertain. The ends were cut back, 3 bases at V and 4 bases at J, with 9 bases in the middle. The CDR3 covers 13 residues. Germline CDR1 and CDR2: MDHEN and SYDVKM. The CDR3 reads CASSLPTGTEAFF. CDR3 in DNA: TGTGCCAGCAGTTTGCCGACGGGCACTGAAGCTTTCTTT.